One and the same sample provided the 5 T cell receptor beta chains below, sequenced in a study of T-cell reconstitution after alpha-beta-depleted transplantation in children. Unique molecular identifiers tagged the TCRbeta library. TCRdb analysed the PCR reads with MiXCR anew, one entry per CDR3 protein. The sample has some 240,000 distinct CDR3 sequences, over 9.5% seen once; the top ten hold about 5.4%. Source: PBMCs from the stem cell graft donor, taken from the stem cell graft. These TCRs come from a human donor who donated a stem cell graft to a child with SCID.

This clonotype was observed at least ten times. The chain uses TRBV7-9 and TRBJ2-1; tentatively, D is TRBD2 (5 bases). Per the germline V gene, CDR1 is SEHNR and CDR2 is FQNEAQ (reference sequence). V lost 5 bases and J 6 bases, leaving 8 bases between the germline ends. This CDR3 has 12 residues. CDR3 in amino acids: CASSEEGNEQFF. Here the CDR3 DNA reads TGTGCCAGCAGCGAAGAGGGCAATGAGCAGTTCTTC.

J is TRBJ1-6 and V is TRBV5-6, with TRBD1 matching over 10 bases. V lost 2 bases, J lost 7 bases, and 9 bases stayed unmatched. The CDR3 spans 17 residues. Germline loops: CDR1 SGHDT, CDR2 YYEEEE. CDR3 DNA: TGTGCCAGCAGCTTTCATGGACAGGGGGATTTCAATTCACCCCTCCACTTT. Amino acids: CASSFHGQGDFNSPLHF.

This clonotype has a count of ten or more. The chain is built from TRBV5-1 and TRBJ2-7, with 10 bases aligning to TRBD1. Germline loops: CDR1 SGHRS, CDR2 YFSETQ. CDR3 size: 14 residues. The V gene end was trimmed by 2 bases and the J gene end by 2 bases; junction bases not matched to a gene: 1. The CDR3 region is CASSFDRGPYEQYF. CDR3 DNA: TGCGCCAGCAGCTTTGACAGGGGGCCCTACGAGCAGTACTTC.

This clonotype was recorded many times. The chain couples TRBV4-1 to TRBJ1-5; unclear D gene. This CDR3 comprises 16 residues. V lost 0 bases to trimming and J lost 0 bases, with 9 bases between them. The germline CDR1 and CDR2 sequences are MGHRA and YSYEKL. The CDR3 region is CASSQEGPYSNQPQHF. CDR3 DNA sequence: TGCGCCAGCAGCCAAGAAGGGCCCTATAGCAATCAGCCCCAGCATTTT.

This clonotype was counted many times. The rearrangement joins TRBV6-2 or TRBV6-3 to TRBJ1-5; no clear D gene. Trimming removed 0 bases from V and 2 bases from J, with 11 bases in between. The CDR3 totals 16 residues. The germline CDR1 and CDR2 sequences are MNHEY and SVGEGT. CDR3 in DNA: TGTGCCAGCAGTTACTCGGGAGCAGTTGGCAATCAGCCCCAGCATTTT. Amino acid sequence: CASSYSGAVGNQPQHF.